The next 15 T cell receptor beta chains were all read from a single sample in a study of cytomegalovirus exposure and HLA in healthy donors. The PCR ran on 60 Vbeta and 13 Jbeta primers. Clones were read by immunoSEQ multiplex PCR, and TCRdb kept only the in-frame ones, dropping some. The data show over 85,000 clones, roughly four fifths seen once. Input material: PBMCs. All receptors derive from a man aged 40-49 years in good health and CMV-seropositive.

To note about this clone: A read error may account for a junction end that differs from germline. This chain uses TRBV2 with TRBJ1-6, with a tentative D call TRBD1 (5 bases). The CDR3 is 13 residues long. Looked up from germline, CDR1 is SNHLY and CDR2 is FYNNEI. The CDR3 nucleotides are TGTGCCAGCCAACCCCAGACAGCCACACCGCCTAGTTTT. This codes for CASQPQTATPPSF.

The gene calls are TRBV13 and TRBJ1-5, with a weak D call TRBD1 (5 bases). This CDR3 has 14 amino acids. The V end was cut by 5 bases, the J end by 7 bases, with 15 bases between. The germline CDR1 and CDR2 sequences are PRHDT and FYEKMQ (reference sequence). The CDR3 region is CASSQGGVGQPQHF. Written as DNA, the CDR3 is TGTGCCAGCAGCCAAGGAGGGGTCGGGCAGCCCCAGCATTTT.

The chain recombines TRBV7-9 with TRBJ2-1; TRBD2 is a possible D gene (5 bases). Trimming pared 0 bases from V and 0 bases from J, leaving 9 bases between. Germline assignment: CDR1 SEHNR and CDR2 FQNEAQ (reference sequence). This CDR3 is built from 16 residues. CDR3 protein: CASSLALAGSYNEQFF. The CDR3 DNA follows: TGTGCCAGCAGCTTAGCGCTGGCGGGCTCCTACAATGAGCAGTTCTTC.

This clone has a handful of counts. The chain recombines TRBV11-1 with TRBJ1-2, with a weak D call TRBD1 (6 bases). Trimming pared 4 bases from V and 8 bases from J, leaving 20 bases between. Germline values: CDR1 SGHAT, CDR2 FQDESV (reference sequence). The CDR3 contains 15 residues. CDR3 nucleotides: TGTGCCAGCAGCTCTTATGAGGACAGTCCCTTGGGCTACACCTTC. It encodes CASSSYEDSPLGYTF.

The chain has TRBV30 and TRBJ1-2; no reliable D call. Trimming took off 4 bases at V and 7 bases at J, with 13 bases between the two ends. The CDR3 extends over 12 amino acids. CDR1 is GTSNPN, CDR2 SVGIG, per germline (reference sequence). The CDR3 DNA reads TGTGCCTGGAATCCTCGGGGTAGTGGCTACACCTTC. This codes for CAWNPRGSGYTF.

V usage is TRBV10-3 and J usage is TRBJ1-5; possibly TRBD1 for D (6 bases). This CDR3 comprises 14 residues. The V end was cut by 0 bases, the J end by 7 bases, with 10 bases between. CDR1 ENHRY and CDR2 SYGVKD come from the germline V gene. The CDR3 coding sequence is TGTGCCATCAGTGAGTCACAGGGTTCCCAGCCCCAGCATTTT. Encoded protein: CAISESQGSQPQHF.

This clone appeared once. The V call is TRBV5-4, the J call TRBJ2-2; 12 bases map to TRBD2. The CDR3 loop spans 16 amino acids. In germline, CDR1 is SGHNT, CDR2 YYREEE (reference sequence). Trimming cost V 4 bases and J 5 bases; bases outside gene matches: 6. The CDR3 is CASSMSSGGATGELFF. The CDR3 region has the DNA TGTGCCAGCAGCATGTCTAGCGGGGGGGCTACCGGGGAGCTGTTTTTT.

In its sample, this clone was seen once. The chain combines TRBV5-4 with TRBJ2-2; 9 nucleotides match TRBD1. V gave up 5 bases and J gave up 4 bases; unmatched junction bases: 9. From germline, CDR1 is SGHNT and CDR2 YYREEE (reference sequence). The CDR3 loop spans 16 amino acids. The CDR3 sequence: CASRRKGQGFTGELFF. CDR3 DNA sequence: TGTGCCAGCAGACGGAAGGGACAGGGTTTCACCGGGGAGCTGTTTTTT.

Comment on this clone: Germline is not matched at one junction end, which may reflect a read error. This chain joins TRBV11-2 and TRBJ2-2; perhaps TRBD2 as D (6 bases). Germline V gene lookup returns CDR1 SGHAT and CDR2 FQNNGV. The CDR3 contains 15 residues. CDR3 sequence reads: CASSSRTTNTGGLFF. CDR3 coding DNA: TGTGCCAGCAGCTCCCGGACCACGAACACCGGGGGGCTGTTTTTT.

The V call is TRBV15, the J call TRBJ2-4; TRBD2 might be the D (6 bases). Deletions cut 2 bases from V and 2 bases from J, with 16 bases between. CDR1 is LNHNV, CDR2 YYDKDF, per germline (reference sequence). The length of the CDR3 is 17 residues. The CDR3 region has the DNA TGTGCCACCAGCAGACTGGGGGAGGCCAACTCCAAAAACATTCAGTACTTC. This sequence encodes CATSRLGEANSKNIQYF.

This clone was seen more than once but under ten times. V is TRBV4-1 and J is TRBJ2-3; possibly TRBD1 for D (5 bases). The germline V and J ends were trimmed by 4 bases and 4 bases, with 6 bases remaining between them. This CDR3 has 12 amino acids. The V gene's germline CDR1 is MGHRA and CDR2 YSYEKL. CDR3 residues: CASSRGPDTQYF. The CDR3 nucleotides read TGCGCCAGCAGCCGGGGCCCAGATACGCAGTATTTT.

CDR3 loop: CASSLASASGNSDEQFF. The CDR3 DNA reads TGCGCCAGCAGCTTGGCCTCAGCTAGCGGGAATTCGGATGAGCAGTTCTTC. J is TRBJ2-1 and V is TRBV5-1; 9 nucleotides align to TRBD2. Germline V gene lookup returns CDR1 SGHRS and CDR2 YFSETQ. The CDR3 has 17 amino acids. Trimming cost V 0 bases and J 8 bases; bases outside gene matches: 12.

This chain links TRBV7-9 with TRBJ1-2; 8 bases match TRBD1. The CDR3 sequence is 15 residues long. The ends lost 5 bases at V and 5 bases at J; junction bases unmatched: 10. The V gene's germline CDR1 is SEHNR and CDR2 FQNEAQ (reference sequence). CDR3 sequence (DNA): TGTGCCAGCAGCCCCACAGGGGGAAAGTGGTATGGCTACACCTTC. It is translated as CASSPTGGKWYGYTF.

The rearrangement links TRBV6-6 to TRBJ1-6, with TRBD1 identical over 10 bases. The CDR3 is made up of 15 amino acids. Germline-derived CDR1 and CDR2 are MNHNY and SVGAGI (reference sequence). Unmatched junction bases numbered 8, after V lost 5 bases and J lost 10 bases. CDR3 sequence: CASSDSGTGVSPLHF. DNA for the CDR3: TGTGCCAGCAGTGATTCCGGGACAGGGGTATCACCCCTCCACTTT.

This clone came up once. The V gene is TRBV28, the J gene TRBJ1-1; the D is unclear. There are 13 residues in the CDR3. V shed 7 bases and J shed 0 bases, with 9 bases lying between them. CDR1 is MDHEN and CDR2 is SYDVKM in the germline V gene. The CDR3 sequence: CASINRMNTEAFF. The CDR3 region has the DNA TGTGCCAGCATCAATAGAATGAACACTGAAGCTTTCTTT. The variable domain in full, with the rest retrieved from reference TRBV28 and TRBJ1-1, is DVKVTQSSRYLVKRTGEKVFLECVQDMDHENMFWYRQDPGLGLRLIYFSYDVKMKEKGDIPEGYSVSREKKERFSLILESASTNQTSMYLCASINRMNTEAFFGQGTRLTVV.